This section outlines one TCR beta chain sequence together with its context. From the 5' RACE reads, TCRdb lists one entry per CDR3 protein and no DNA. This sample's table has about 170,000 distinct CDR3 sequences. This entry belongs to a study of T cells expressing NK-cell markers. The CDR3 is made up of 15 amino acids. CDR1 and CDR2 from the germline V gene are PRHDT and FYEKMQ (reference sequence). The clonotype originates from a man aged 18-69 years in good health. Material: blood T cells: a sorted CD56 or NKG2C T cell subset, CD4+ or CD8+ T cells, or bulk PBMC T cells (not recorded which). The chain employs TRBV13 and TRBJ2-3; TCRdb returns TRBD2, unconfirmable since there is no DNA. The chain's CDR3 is CASSLELANTDTQYF.